This paragraph reports one T cell receptor beta chain. Its antigen is currently unknown. V was clipped by 6 bases and J by 5 bases, with 11 bases between them. The CDR3 totals 13 residues. In germline, CDR1 is SNHLY, CDR2 FYNNEI. Amplification used 60 Vbeta primers and 13 Jbeta primers. Assay used: immunoSEQ multiplex PCR; TCRdb lists only in-frame clones, some missing. In all, the sample yields about 50,000 clones. These data come from a study of cytomegalovirus exposure and HLA in healthy donors. Whole-study results and caveats: Earlier analysis found most TCR beta V segments productive about 90% or about 30% of the time.

Sequenced material: PBMCs. This chain uses TRBV2 with TRBJ2-1; no reliable D call. This sequence originates from a woman under 30 in good health and CMV-seronegative. CDR3 bases: TGTGCCAGCAGGGCATACGTTGACAATGAGCAGTTCTTC. As protein: CASRAYVDNEQFF.